A single sample is the source of the 18 T cell receptor beta chains below, sequenced in a study of beta chain features in type 1 diabetes. The sequenced template was cDNA made from the entire isolated RNA. Clones were read by immunoSEQ multiplex PCR, and TCRdb kept only the in-frame ones, dropping some. Of 200,000 to 250,000 clones listed, over 8.5% are singletons. The specimen sequenced was naive CD4+ T cells from blood. Receptor source: a woman under 30 in good health.

The V call is TRBV9, the J call TRBJ1-1, with TRBD1 matching 7 bases. The CDR3 is 15 amino acids. Trimming cost V 4 bases and J 3 bases; bases outside gene matches: 9. Germline CDR1 and CDR2: SGDLS and YYNGEE. The CDR3 region is CASSSFRDSYTEAFF. The CDR3 DNA sequence: TGTGCCAGCAGCTCCTTCCGGGACAGTTACACTGAAGCTTTCTTT.

This clone turned up a few times. The chain employs TRBV6-1 and TRBJ2-5, with 13 bases fitting TRBD2. The CDR3 consists of 15 residues. Per germline, CDR1 MNHNS and CDR2 SASEGT. The V and J ends lost 8 bases and 1 base, in that order; junction bases with no gene match: 4. Written as DNA, the CDR3 is TGTGCCAGCCCACTAGCGGGGGGGCCCCAAGAGACCCAGTACTTC. This gives the protein CASPLAGGPQETQYF.

The gene calls are TRBV6-1 and TRBJ2-2; the D is unclear. With 4 bases removed from V and 0 bases from J, the gap between germline ends came to 9 bases. Germline V CDR1 and CDR2: MNHNS, SASEGT. This CDR3 is built from 15 residues. CDR3 sequence (DNA): TGTGCCAGCAGTGCACTGTCTGCGAACACCGGGGAGCTGTTTTTT. Translation gives CASSALSANTGELFF.

V gene TRBV30 combines with J gene TRBJ2-1; 12 bases line up with TRBD2. J was trimmed by 5 bases and V by 2 bases; bases with no gene match: 4. This CDR3 has 15 residues. The germline gives CDR1 GTSNPN, CDR2 SVGIG (reference sequence). CDR3 loop: CAWSLRTSGNNEQFF. Here the CDR3 DNA reads TGTGCCTGGAGTTTACGGACTAGCGGGAACAATGAGCAGTTCTTC.

This chain connects TRBV29-1 to TRBJ1-1; 8 nucleotides line up with TRBD1. The CDR3 loop spans 13 amino acids. Germline V lookup: CDR1 SQVTM, CDR2 ANQGSEA. J lost 1 base, V lost 8 bases, and 6 bases had no gene match. CDR3 coding DNA: TGCAGCTTTCGCAGGGGGCAGAACACTGAAGCTTTCTTT. The encoded protein is CSFRRGQNTEAFF.

This clone appeared a few times. This chain joins TRBV27 and TRBJ1-5; D perhaps matches TRBD1 (6 bases). The CDR3 runs 15 residues. CDR1 and CDR2 (germline): MNHEY, SMNVEV (reference sequence). V was shortened by 5 bases and J by 0 bases, with 11 bases between the two germline ends. CDR3 in DNA: TGTGCCAGCAGTACAAACAGGGATAGCAATCAGCCCCAGCATTTT. Its translation: CASSTNRDSNQPQHF.

This clone appeared a few times. V usage is TRBV29-1 and J usage is TRBJ2-5; the D gene is possibly TRBD2 (6 bases). This CDR3 spans 13 amino acids. Between the trimmed V and J ends, which lost 5 bases and 5 bases, there was a span of 15 bases. Germline V CDR1 and CDR2: SQVTM, ANQGSEA. The CDR3 coding sequence is TGCAGCGTTTGTCGGGGGAGAGGGGAGACCCAGTACTTC. It codes for CSVCRGRGETQYF.

The chain links TRBV19 to TRBJ2-6; 11 bases fit TRBD1. V gave up 5 bases and J gave up 0 bases; unmatched junction bases: 0. Looked up from germline, CDR1 is LNHDA and CDR2 is SQIVND (reference sequence). The CDR3 has 16 amino acids. The DNA of the CDR3 is TGTGCCAGTAGTGGGACAGGGGGCTCTGGGGCCAACGTCCTGACTTTC. It encodes CASSGTGGSGANVLTF.

In its sample, this clone was seen a few times. The rearrangement uses TRBV2 and TRBJ2-7, with TRBD2 as a possible D gene (6 bases). The CDR3 consists of 12 residues. V was cut by 4 bases and J by 4 bases, with 8 bases left in between. Per the germline V gene, CDR1 is SNHLY and CDR2 is FYNNEI. The CDR3 coding sequence is TGTGCCAGCAGTGGCGGGGTTTACGAGCAGTACTTC. This gives the protein CASSGGVYEQYF.

The chain links TRBV5-1 to TRBJ2-1, with TRBD1 matching 7 bases. CDR1 is SGHRS, CDR2 YFSETQ, per germline. Germline trimming cut 2 bases from V and 9 bases from J; bases unmatched to any gene: 11. CDR3 length: 15 amino acids. The CDR3 DNA is TGCGCCAGCAGCTTTACCGGGACAGACATGAGTGAGCAGTTCTTC. Protein product: CASSFTGTDMSEQFF.

This clone showed up just once. The rearrangement joins TRBV2 to TRBJ1-1; tentatively, D is TRBD1 (5 bases). The CDR3 spans 13 residues. The germline gives CDR1 SNHLY, CDR2 FYNNEI. V lost 11 bases to trimming and J lost 3 bases, with 16 bases between them. DNA for the CDR3: TGTGCCGTAACCCCAGGGTCGGACACTGAAGCTTTCTTT. Its protein product is CAVTPGSDTEAFF.

This clone was picked up a small number of times. V usage is TRBV5-1 and J usage is TRBJ2-7, with TRBD2 matching over 8 bases. The CDR3 is made up of 12 amino acids. Germline V gene data show CDR1 as SGHRS and CDR2 as YFSETQ. V shed 4 bases, J shed 6 bases, and the junction held 3 bases outside the gene matches. The CDR3, as DNA: TGCGCCAGCAGCCCGGGGGGGGGCGAGCAGTACTTC. Translated: CASSPGGGEQYF. The whole variable domain, filled in from reference TRBV5-1 and TRBJ2-7, reads KAGVTQTPRYLIKTRGQQVTLSCSPISGHRSVSWYQQTPGQGLQFLFEYFSETQRNKGNFPGRFSGRQFSNSRSEMNVSTLELGDSALYLCASSPGGGEQYFGPGTRLTVT.

The CDR3 DNA is TGTGCCAGCTCCCCAGCAGGCCCTACTGGGGCCAACGTCCTGACTTTC. Its translation is CASSPAGPTGANVLTF. This rearrangement joins TRBV18 to TRBJ2-6; no clear D gene. The germline V and J ends were trimmed by 6 bases and 2 bases, with 14 bases remaining between them. Germline V lookup: CDR1 KGHSH, CDR2 LQKENI. This CDR3 has 16 residues.

The rearrangement links TRBV5-5 to TRBJ2-1, with 9 bases that match TRBD1. With V trimmed by 2 bases and J by 9 bases, 9 bases remained unmatched. The CDR3 is 15 residues long. Germline assignment: CDR1 SGHKS and CDR2 YYEKEE (reference sequence). Here the CDR3 reads CASSFRTGDLGEQFF. CDR3 coding DNA: TGTGCCAGCAGCTTCAGGACAGGGGATTTGGGTGAGCAGTTCTTC.

This clone has just a few counts. This chain links TRBV7-8 with TRBJ1-5; 7 bases line up with TRBD1. Looked up from germline, CDR1 is SGHVS and CDR2 is FQNEAQ. This CDR3 is 14 amino acids long. Germline trimming cut 5 bases from V and 5 bases from J; bases unmatched to any gene: 6. In DNA, the CDR3 is TGTGCCAGCAGCGGGTTGACAGGGTATCAGCCCCAGCATTTT. It codes for CASSGLTGYQPQHF.

This clone appeared a few times. V gene TRBV28 combines with J gene TRBJ2-1; a possible D gene is TRBD2 (6 bases). CDR1 is MDHEN and CDR2 is SYDVKM in the germline V gene. Trimming stripped 5 bases from V and 5 bases from J, with 22 bases between. The CDR3 has 17 residues. The DNA of the CDR3 is TGTGCCAGCAGTGATTTGGGGACTGGACGATTTAACAATGAGCAGTTCTTC. Translating gives CASSDLGTGRFNNEQFF.

This sequence joins TRBV6-1 and TRBJ2-7, with 9 bases identical to TRBD1. The V and J ends lost 7 bases and 7 bases, in that order; junction bases with no gene match: 8. Germline CDR1 is MNHNS and CDR2 is SASEGT. This CDR3 spans 13 amino acids. This CDR3 reads CASTVGTGWEQYF. Written as DNA, the CDR3 is TGTGCCAGCACTGTAGGGACAGGGTGGGAGCAGTACTTC.

The table lists this clone with a few counts. The V call is TRBV6-5, the J call TRBJ2-5, with 7 bases that match TRBD2. With 8 bases clipped from V and 13 bases from J, the junction kept 13 bases outside the gene matches. Germline V gene lookup returns CDR1 MNHEY and CDR2 SVGAGI. The CDR3 sequence is 12 residues long. DNA for the CDR3: TGTGCCAGCTCTCTCACGGGGGGTTCTAGGTACTTC. It translates to CASSLTGGSRYF.